Listed here are 15 T cell receptor beta chains from one sample, sequenced in a study of blood T cell repertoires in COVID-19. Assay used: immunoSEQ multiplex PCR; TCRdb lists only in-frame clones, some missing. Of roughly 42,000 clones listed, over 75% were seen once; the top ten hold more than 7%. Sequencing was performed on peripheral blood. These receptors were obtained from a man aged 25-40 years with active or convalescent COVID-19.

The rearrangement links TRBV5-1 to TRBJ2-3; TRBD2 matches 10 bases. The CDR3 runs to 19 residues. Germline CDR1 SGHRS, CDR2 YFSETQ. The J segment lost 4 bases and the V segment lost 0 bases, leaving 14 bases of the junction unmatched. Here the CDR3 DNA reads TGCGCCAGCAGCTTGGGGAGTAGCGGGAGGCCAGGAGGGGCAGATACGCAGTATTTT. It encodes CASSLGSSGRPGGADTQYF.

This clone occurred once. This chain connects TRBV7-3 to TRBJ2-6, with 7 nucleotides matching TRBD1. There are 17 residues in the CDR3. V shed 5 bases and J 2 bases; nucleotides not matched to a gene: 9. Germline V gene data show CDR1 as SGHTA and CDR2 as FQGTGA. The CDR3 DNA reads as TGTGCCAGCAGCCCACACAGGGGAAACCCTGGGGCCAACGTCCTGACTTTC. It yields the protein CASSPHRGNPGANVLTF.

The chain combines TRBV3-1 (or the pseudogene TRBV3-2) with TRBJ2-1; D is perhaps TRBD2 (6 bases). Germline assignment: CDR1 LGHDT and CDR2 YNNKEL (reference sequence). The CDR3 totals 15 residues. V was cut by 5 bases and J by 5 bases, with 16 bases left in between. The CDR3 region has the DNA TGTGCCAGCAGCGTGGACTATTCGCGGAACAATGAGCAGTTCTTC. As protein: CASSVDYSRNNEQFF.

The genes are TRBV4-3 and TRBJ2-5; D is perhaps TRBD1 (6 bases). The V gene's germline CDR1 is LGHNA and CDR2 YSLEER. The CDR3 sequence is 16 residues long. V was trimmed by 0 bases and J by 5 bases, leaving 16 bases between them. CDR3 sequence reads: CASSQDYQGPQETQYF. The CDR3 bases are TGCGCCAGCAGCCAAGATTATCAGGGGCCCCAGGAGACCCAGTACTTC.

This chain links TRBV19 with TRBJ2-3; possibly TRBD2 for D (7 bases). The germline V gene has CDR1 LNHDA and CDR2 SQIVND (reference sequence). Trimming cost V 3 bases and J 11 bases, with 18 bases left between them. The CDR3 is made up of 14 amino acids. The DNA for the CDR3 is TGTGCCAGTAGTATGATCGGCTCGGGGGGCGGGCAGTATTTT. Translated, it gives CASSMIGSGGGQYF.

The table lists this clone with a count of one. This specimen includes other DNA sequences encoding the same CDR3. The rearrangement uses TRBV6-5 and TRBJ2-7; 12 positions agree with TRBD1. Unmatched junction bases numbered 3, after V lost 3 bases and J lost 6 bases. CDR1 and CDR2 (germline): MNHEY, SVGAGI. This CDR3 contains 14 residues. The CDR3 spells CASSYTGQGAEQYF. The DNA of the CDR3 is TGTGCCAGCAGTTATACGGGACAGGGGGCCGAGCAGTACTTC.

V and J are TRBV27 and TRBJ1-6; unclear D gene. The germline CDR1 and CDR2 sequences are MNHEY and SMNVEV (reference sequence). This CDR3 comprises 13 residues. The V end lost 0 bases, the J end lost 9 bases, and 6 bases lay between the germline ends. The CDR3 is CASSLSVLSPLHF. DNA of the CDR3: TGTGCCAGCAGTTTATCCGTCCTTTCACCCCTCCACTTT.

V gene TRBV25-1 combines with J gene TRBJ2-5; maybe TRBD2 (7 bases). CDR3 length equals 18 residues. Germline CDR1 is MGHDK and CDR2 is SYGVNS. V lost 3 bases and J lost 5, with 25 bases in between. The CDR3: CASSDSPSGAGDRETQYF. CDR3 sequence (DNA): TGTGCCAGCAGTGATTCCCCCTCGGGGGCGGGAGACCGGGAGACCCAGTACTTC.

The J gene is TRBJ2-3, the V gene TRBV4-3, with a possible D match to TRBD1 (5 bases). There are 13 residues in the CDR3. The germline V gene encodes CDR1 LGHNA and CDR2 YSLEER. The ends were cut back, 4 bases at V and 1 base at J, with 6 bases in the middle. The CDR3 region is CASSLTGTDTQYF. The CDR3 DNA follows: TGCGCCAGCAGCCTGACAGGCACAGATACGCAGTATTTT.

This clone was seen more than once but under ten times. V gene TRBV4-2 combines with J gene TRBJ2-2; possible D gene TRBD2, 5 bases. CDR3 length: 15 amino acids. V was cut by 3 bases and J by 6 bases, with 14 bases left in between. The germline CDR1 and CDR2 sequences are LGHNA and YNFKEQ. CDR3 protein: CASSQESGLAGELFF. The CDR3, as DNA: TGTGCCAGCAGCCAGGAGAGCGGCCTGGCCGGGGAGCTGTTTTTT.

This chain uses TRBV27 with TRBJ1-5; weak D call: TRBD1 (5 bases). This CDR3 is 14 amino acids long. V was cut by 0 bases and J by 10 bases, with 13 bases left in between. The germline V gene encodes CDR1 MNHEY and CDR2 SMNVEV (reference sequence). The CDR3 region has the DNA TGTGCCAGCAGTTTATCGAAGGTGGGGCTTCCCCAGCATTTT. Amino acids: CASSLSKVGLPQHF.

The chain recombines TRBV25-1 with TRBJ1-2; 11 nucleotides match TRBD1. Trimming removed 6 bases from V and 7 bases from J; junction bases left unmatched: 4. Germline V CDR1 and CDR2: MGHDK, SYGVNS. This CDR3 has 13 residues. CDR3 sequence: CASSGTGGRGYTF. As DNA, the CDR3 is TGTGCCAGCAGCGGGACAGGGGGACGTGGCTACACCTTC.

This clone was recorded once. The rearrangement links TRBV29-1 to TRBJ2-1; 12 bases match TRBD2. This CDR3 region has 15 residues. Germline loops: CDR1 SQVTM, CDR2 ANQGSEA. V was pared by 3 bases and J by 9 bases, with 9 bases of the junction left unmatched. CDR3 bases: TGCAGCGTTGAGGGCCGACTAGCGGGAGTAGTTGAGCAGTTCTTC. Translating gives CSVEGRLAGVVEQFF.

The V and J genes are TRBV19 and TRBJ2-1, with 10 bases aligning to TRBD1. V lost 5 bases to trimming and J lost 7 bases; unmatched junction nucleotides: 5. Germline values: CDR1 LNHDA, CDR2 SQIVND (reference sequence). The CDR3 is made up of 14 amino acids. The CDR3 is CASSGRDRGNEQFF. CDR3 in DNA: TGTGCCAGTAGTGGCCGGGACAGGGGAAATGAGCAGTTCTTC.

The V call is TRBV24-1, the J call TRBJ2-1, with 12 bases matching TRBD2. V trimming: 4 bases; J trimming: 3 bases; junction bases outside the gene matches: 3. Germline CDR1 reads KGHDR; CDR2 reads SFDVKD. The CDR3 is made up of 16 amino acids. The CDR3 coding sequence is TGTGCCACCAGTGACGAACTAGCGGGAGGCTACAATGAGCAGTTCTTC. This encodes CATSDELAGGYNEQFF.